This T cell receptor beta chain was identified in a study of shared clonotypes between healthy human individuals. Regarding the study as a whole: About 5% of naive CD4 clonotypes were shared across four donors.

Regarding this clone: What it recognizes is unknown.

The CDR3 is 15 amino acids. Trimming took 3 bases from V and 4 from J, leaving 15 bases between them. Per germline, CDR1 LNHDA and CDR2 SQIVND (reference sequence). Generated by immunoSEQ multiplex PCR, the TCRdb table keeps only in-frame clones and is missing some. The table records millions of clones, around 95% of them present only once. This chain links TRBV19 with TRBJ1-2; D is ambiguous. The clonotype originates from a man aged 18-30 years in good health. Sequencing input: naive CD4+ T cells sorted from blood. The subset denotes: CD45RA+ positively selected. DNA of the CDR3: TGTGCCAGTAGTATCCCACTTTCGGCGGGCTATGGCTACACCTTC. Protein product: CASSIPLSAGYGYTF.